The following is a T cell receptor beta chain sequence with its context. Its cognate antigen is unknown. Libraries were prepared by immunoSEQ multiplex PCR; TCRdb keeps only in-frame clonotypes and omits some of them. The data hold 100,000 to 110,000 clones, with around 89% observed a single time. This sample is drawn from a study of OX40 agonist ivuxolimab in advanced cancers. Study in general: Patients in the trial were receiving intravenous ivuxolimab every 2 weeks, at doses of 0.01 to 10 mg/kg. The dose-escalation group included hepatocellular carcinoma, melanoma, renal cell carcinoma and head and neck cancer.

Whole-study findings and limits: In CD8+ T cells, expanded clones were on average more numerous than in CD4+.

Sequenced material: CD4+ or CD8+ T cells sorted from blood, taken in a trial of the OX40 agonist ivuxolimab. This clonotype was sampled from an adult with an advanced solid tumor such as melanoma, head and neck, liver or kidney cancer.

CDR3 in amino acids: CASKAGGTDTQYF. DNA for the CDR3: TGCGCCAGCAAAGCGGGGGGCACAGATACGCAGTATTTT. The V gene is TRBV5-1, the J gene TRBJ2-3; TRBD2 matches at 8 bases. This CDR3 contains 13 residues. The junction had 1 base not matched to a gene; V was cut back by 6 bases and J by 1 base. Germline V gives CDR1 SGHRS, CDR2 YFSETQ.